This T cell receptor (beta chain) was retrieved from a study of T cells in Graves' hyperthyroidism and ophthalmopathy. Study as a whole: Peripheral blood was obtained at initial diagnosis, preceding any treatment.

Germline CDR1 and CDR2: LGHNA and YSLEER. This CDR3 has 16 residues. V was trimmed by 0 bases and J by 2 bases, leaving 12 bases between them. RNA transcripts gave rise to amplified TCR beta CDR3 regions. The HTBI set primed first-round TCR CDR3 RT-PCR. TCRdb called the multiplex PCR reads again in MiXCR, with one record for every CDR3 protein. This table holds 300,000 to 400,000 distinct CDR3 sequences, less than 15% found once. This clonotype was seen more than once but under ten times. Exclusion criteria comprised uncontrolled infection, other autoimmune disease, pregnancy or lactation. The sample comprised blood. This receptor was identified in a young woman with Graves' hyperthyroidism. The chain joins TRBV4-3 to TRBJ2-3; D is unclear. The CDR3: CASSQDWAGITDTQYF. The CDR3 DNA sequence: TGCGCCAGCAGCCAAGATTGGGCAGGAATCACAGATACGCAGTATTTT.